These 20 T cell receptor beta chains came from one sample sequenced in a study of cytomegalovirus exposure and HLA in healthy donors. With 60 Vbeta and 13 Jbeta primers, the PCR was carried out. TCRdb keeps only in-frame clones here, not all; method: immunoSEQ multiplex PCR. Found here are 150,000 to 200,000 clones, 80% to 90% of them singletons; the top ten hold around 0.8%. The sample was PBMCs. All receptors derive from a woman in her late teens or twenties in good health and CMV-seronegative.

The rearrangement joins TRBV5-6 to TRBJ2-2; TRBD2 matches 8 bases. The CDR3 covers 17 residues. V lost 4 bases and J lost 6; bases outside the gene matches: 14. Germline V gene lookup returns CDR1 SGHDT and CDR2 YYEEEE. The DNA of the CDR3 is TGTGCCAGCAGCCCCATCAATAGGGCGGGAGGCGCCGGGGAGCTGTTTTTT. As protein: CASSPINRAGGAGELFF.

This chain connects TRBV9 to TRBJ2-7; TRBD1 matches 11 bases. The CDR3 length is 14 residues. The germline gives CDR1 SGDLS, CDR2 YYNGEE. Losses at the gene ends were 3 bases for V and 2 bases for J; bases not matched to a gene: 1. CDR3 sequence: CASSEGQGAYEQYF. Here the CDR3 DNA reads TGTGCCAGCAGCGAGGGACAGGGGGCCTACGAGCAGTACTTC.

The CDR3 is CASSTDRGVSGNTIYF. In DNA, the CDR3 is TGTGCCAGCAGCACCGACAGGGGGGTCTCTGGAAACACCATATATTTT. The chain carries TRBV5-4 and TRBJ1-3, with 9 bases matching TRBD1. With V trimmed by 4 bases and J by 0 bases, 5 bases remained unmatched. CDR1 is SGHNT and CDR2 is YYREEE in the germline V gene (reference sequence). This CDR3 has 16 residues.

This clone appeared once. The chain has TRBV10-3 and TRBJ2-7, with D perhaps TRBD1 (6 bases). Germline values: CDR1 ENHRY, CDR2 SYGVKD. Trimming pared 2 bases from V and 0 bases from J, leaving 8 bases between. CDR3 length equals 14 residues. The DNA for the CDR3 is TGTGCCATCAGTGAGCCGGACAGCTCCTACGAGCAGTACTTC. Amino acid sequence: CAISEPDSSYEQYF.

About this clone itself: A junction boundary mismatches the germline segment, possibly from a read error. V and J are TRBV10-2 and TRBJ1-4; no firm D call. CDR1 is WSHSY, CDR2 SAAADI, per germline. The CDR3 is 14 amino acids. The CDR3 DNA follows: TGCGCCAGCAGTGTCGTCGCAACTAATGAAAAACTGCTTTTT. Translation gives CASSVVATNEKLLF.

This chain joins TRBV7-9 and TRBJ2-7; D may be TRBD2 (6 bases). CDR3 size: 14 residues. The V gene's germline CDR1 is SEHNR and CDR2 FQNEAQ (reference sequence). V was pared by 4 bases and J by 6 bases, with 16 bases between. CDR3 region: CASSSGGLPSEQYF. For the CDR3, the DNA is TGTGCCAGCAGCTCCGGGGGACTCCCCTCCGAGCAGTACTTC.

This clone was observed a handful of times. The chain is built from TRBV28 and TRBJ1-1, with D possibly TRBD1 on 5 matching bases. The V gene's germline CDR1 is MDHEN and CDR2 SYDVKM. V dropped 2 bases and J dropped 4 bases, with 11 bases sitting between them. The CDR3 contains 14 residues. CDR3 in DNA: TGTGCCAGCAGTTTAGCCCGCCAGGGCACTGAAGCTTTCTTT. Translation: CASSLARQGTEAFF.

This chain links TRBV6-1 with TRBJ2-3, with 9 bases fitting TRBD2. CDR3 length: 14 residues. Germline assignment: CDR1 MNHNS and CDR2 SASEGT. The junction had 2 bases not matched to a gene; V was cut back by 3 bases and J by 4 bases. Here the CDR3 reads CASSEGLAADTQYF. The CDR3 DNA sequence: TGTGCCAGCAGTGAGGGACTAGCCGCAGATACGCAGTATTTT.

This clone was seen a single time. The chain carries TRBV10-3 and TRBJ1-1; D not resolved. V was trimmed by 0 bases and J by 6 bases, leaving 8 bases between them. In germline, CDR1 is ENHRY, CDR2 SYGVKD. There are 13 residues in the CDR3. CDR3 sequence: CAISESEVAEAFF. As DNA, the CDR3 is TGTGCCATCAGTGAGTCAGAGGTCGCTGAAGCTTTCTTT.

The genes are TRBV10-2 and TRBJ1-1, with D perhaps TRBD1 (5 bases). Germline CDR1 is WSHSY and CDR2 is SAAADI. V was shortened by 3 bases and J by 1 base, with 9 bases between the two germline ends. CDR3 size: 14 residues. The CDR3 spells CASSDNRRNTEAFF. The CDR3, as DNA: TGCGCCAGCAGTGACAACAGGCGGAACACTGAAGCTTTCTTT.

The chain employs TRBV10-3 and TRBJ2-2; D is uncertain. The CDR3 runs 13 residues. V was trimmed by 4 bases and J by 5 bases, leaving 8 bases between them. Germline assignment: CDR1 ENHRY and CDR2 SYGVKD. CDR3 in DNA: TGTGCCATCAGTGGAGGTAGTACCGGGGAGCTGTTTTTT. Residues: CAISGGSTGELFF.

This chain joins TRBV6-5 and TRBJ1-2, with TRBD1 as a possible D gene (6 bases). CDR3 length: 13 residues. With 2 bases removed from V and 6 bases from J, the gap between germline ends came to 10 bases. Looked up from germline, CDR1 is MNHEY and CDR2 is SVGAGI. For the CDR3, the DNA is TGTGCCAGCAGTTACCAAAACAGGGATGGCTACACCTTC. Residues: CASSYQNRDGYTF.

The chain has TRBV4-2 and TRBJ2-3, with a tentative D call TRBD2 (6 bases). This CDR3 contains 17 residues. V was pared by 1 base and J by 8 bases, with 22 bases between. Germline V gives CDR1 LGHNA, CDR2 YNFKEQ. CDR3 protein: CASSQVRDPGWGGTQYF. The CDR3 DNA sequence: TGTGCCAGCAGCCAAGTGCGGGATCCAGGGTGGGGTGGTACGCAGTATTTT.

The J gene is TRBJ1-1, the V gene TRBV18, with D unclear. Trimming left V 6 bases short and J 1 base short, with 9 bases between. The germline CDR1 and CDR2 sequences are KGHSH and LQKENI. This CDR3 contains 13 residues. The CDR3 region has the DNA TGTGCCAGCTCCGCCAGACAGAACACTGAAGCTTTCTTT. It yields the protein CASSARQNTEAFF.

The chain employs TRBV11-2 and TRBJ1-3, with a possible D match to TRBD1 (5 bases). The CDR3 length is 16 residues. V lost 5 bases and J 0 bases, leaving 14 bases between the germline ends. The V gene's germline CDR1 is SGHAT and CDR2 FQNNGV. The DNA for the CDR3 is TGTGCCAGCAGCCCTTGGCAGGGTCTCTCTGGAAACACCATATATTTT. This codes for CASSPWQGLSGNTIYF.

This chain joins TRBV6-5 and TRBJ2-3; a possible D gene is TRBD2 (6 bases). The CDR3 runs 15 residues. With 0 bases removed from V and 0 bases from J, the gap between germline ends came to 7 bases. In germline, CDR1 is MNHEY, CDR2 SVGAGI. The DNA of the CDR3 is TGTGCCAGCAGTTACTCTCGGGGGAGCACAGATACGCAGTATTTT. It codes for CASSYSRGSTDTQYF.

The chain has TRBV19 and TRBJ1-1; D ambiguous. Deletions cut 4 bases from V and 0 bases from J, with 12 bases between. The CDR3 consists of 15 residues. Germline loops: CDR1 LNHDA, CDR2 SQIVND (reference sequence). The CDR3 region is CASSTGGIMNTEAFF. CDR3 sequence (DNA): TGTGCCAGTAGTACAGGAGGAATAATGAACACTGAAGCTTTCTTT.

CDR3 sequence reads: CASSSTGGFQPQHF. CDR3 sequence (DNA): TGTGCCAGTAGTAGTACAGGGGGCTTTCAGCCCCAGCATTTT. This chain links TRBV19 with TRBJ1-5; 9 bases fit TRBD1. The germline gives CDR1 LNHDA, CDR2 SQIVND (reference sequence). CDR3 length: 14 residues. The V gene end was trimmed by 4 bases and the J gene end by 6 bases; junction bases not matched to a gene: 4.

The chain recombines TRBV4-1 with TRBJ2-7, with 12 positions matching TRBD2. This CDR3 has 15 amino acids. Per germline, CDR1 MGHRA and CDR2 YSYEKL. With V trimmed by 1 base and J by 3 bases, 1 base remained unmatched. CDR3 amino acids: CASSQATSGSYEQYF. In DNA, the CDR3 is TGCGCCAGCAGCCAAGCGACTAGCGGGAGCTACGAGCAGTACTTC.

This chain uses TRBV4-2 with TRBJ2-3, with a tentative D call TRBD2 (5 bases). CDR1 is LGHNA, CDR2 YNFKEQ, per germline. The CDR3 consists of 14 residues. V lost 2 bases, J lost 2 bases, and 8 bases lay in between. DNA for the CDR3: TGTGCCAGCAGCCAACAGCGGACCACAGATACGCAGTATTTT. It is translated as CASSQQRTTDTQYF.